This record looks at one T cell receptor (beta chain) sequence and its context. The repertoire was sequenced with immunoSEQ multiplex PCR; TCRdb's copy has only in-frame clones and lacks some. Among about 210,000 clones listed, around 86% were seen once. In assigning cohorts, the study relied on participant-reported clinical history. CDR3 length equals 14 residues. Germline values: CDR1 GTSNPN, CDR2 SVGIG (reference sequence). J gave up 3 bases and V 4 bases, and 7 bases lay outside the gene matches. The data belong to a study of blood T cell repertoires in COVID-19. Study as a whole: Acute and convalescent COVID-19 specimens originated in the United States, Italy and Spain.

The sample was PBMCs or T cells enriched from blood (not recorded which). This rearrangement joins TRBV30 to TRBJ1-1, with 8 bases that match TRBD1. The clonotype comes from a woman aged 45-60 years with acute COVID-19. The CDR3, as DNA: TGTGCCTGGACGAGGACAGGGCGCTACACTGAAGCTTTCTTT. Amino acid sequence: CAWTRTGRYTEAFF.